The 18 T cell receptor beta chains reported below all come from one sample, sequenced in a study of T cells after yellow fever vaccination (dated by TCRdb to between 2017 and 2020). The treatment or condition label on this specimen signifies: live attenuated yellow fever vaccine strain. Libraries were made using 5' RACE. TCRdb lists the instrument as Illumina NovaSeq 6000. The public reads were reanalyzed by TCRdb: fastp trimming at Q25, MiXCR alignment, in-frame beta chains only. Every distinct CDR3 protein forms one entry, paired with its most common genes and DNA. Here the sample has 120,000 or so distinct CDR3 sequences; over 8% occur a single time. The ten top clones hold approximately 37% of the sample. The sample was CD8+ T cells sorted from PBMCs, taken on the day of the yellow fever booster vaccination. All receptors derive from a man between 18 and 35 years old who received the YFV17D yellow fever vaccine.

Written as DNA, the CDR3 is TGTGCCAGCAGTTACTCTCTAGCGGGGGCCAACACCGGGGAGCTGTTTTTT. This encodes CASSYSLAGANTGELFF. This chain links TRBV6-2 or TRBV6-3 with TRBJ2-2, with 10 bases matching TRBD2. After removal of 0 bases from V and 2 bases from J, the junction contained 3 bases not matched to a gene. This CDR3 has 17 residues. Per the germline V gene, CDR1 is MNHEY and CDR2 is SVGEGT.

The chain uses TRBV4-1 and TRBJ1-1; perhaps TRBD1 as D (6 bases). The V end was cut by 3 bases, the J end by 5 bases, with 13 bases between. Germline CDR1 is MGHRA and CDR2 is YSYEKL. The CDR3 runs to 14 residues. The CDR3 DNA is TGCGCCAGCAGCCAGACCGGAGGGGGGACTGAAGCTTTCTTT. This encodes CASSQTGGGTEAFF.

The DNA for the CDR3 is TGTGCCACCAGCAGAGATCGCGGTTCGACCTATGGCTACACCTTC. Protein product: CATSRDRGSTYGYTF. V usage is TRBV15 and J usage is TRBJ1-2; D is uncertain. The CDR3 length is 15 residues. Germline V gene sequence: CDR1 LNHNV, CDR2 YYDKDF (reference sequence). Trimming removed 0 bases from V and 4 bases from J, with 12 bases in between.

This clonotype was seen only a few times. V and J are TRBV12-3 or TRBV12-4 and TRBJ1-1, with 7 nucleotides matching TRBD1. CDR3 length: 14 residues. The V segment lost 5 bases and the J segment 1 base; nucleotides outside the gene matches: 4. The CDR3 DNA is TGTGCCAGCAGTCCGACAGGGCAGAACACTGAAGCTTTCTTT. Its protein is CASSPTGQNTEAFF.

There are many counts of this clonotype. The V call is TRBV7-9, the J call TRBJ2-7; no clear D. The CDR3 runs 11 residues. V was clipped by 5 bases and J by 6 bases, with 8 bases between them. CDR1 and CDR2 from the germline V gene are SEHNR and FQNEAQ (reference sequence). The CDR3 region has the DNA TGTGCCAGCAGCCAAGGCGGCGAGCAGTACTTC. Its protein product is CASSQGGEQYF.

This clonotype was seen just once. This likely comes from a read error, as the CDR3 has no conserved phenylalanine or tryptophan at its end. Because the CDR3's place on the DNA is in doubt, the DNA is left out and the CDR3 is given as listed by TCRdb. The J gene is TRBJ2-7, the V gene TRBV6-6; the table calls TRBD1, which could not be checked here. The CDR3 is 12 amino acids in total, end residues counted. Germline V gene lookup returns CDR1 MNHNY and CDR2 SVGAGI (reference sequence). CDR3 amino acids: CASPEVIDRASR.

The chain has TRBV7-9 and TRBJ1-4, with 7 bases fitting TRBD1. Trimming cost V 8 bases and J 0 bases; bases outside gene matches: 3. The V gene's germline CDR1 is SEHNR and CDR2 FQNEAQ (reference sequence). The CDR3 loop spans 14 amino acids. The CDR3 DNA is TGTGCCAGCGGACAGGCGGCAACTAATGAAAAACTGTTTTTT. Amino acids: CASGQAATNEKLFF.

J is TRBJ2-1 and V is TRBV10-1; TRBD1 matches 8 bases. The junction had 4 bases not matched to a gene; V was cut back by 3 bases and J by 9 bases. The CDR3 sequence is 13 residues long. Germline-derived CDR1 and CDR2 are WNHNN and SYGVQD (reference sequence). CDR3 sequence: CASSDRGLGEQFF. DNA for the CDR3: TGCGCCAGCAGTGACAGGGGGCTCGGTGAGCAGTTCTTC.

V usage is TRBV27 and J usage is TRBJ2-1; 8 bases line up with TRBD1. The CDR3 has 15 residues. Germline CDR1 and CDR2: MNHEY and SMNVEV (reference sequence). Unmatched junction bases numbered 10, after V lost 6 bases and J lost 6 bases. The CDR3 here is CASSLLQGQVNEQFF. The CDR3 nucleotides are TGTGCCAGCAGCCTACTGCAGGGACAGGTCAATGAGCAGTTCTTC.

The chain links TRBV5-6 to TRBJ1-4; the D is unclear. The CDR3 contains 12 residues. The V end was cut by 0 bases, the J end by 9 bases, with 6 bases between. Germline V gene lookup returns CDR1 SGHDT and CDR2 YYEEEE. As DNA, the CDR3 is TGTGCCAGCAGCTTGGGGGGAAAAAAACTGTTTTTT. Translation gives CASSLGGKKLFF.

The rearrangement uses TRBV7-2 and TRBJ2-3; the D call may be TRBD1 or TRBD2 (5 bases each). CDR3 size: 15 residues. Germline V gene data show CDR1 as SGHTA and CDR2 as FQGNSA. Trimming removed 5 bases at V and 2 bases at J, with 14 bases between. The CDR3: CASSPGTFSTDTQYF. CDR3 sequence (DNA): TGTGCCAGCAGCCCAGGGACCTTTTCCACAGATACGCAGTATTTT.

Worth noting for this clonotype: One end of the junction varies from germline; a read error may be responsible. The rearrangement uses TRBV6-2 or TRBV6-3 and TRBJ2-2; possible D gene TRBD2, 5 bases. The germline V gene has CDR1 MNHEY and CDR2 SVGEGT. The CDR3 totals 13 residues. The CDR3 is CASSYSSAGELLF. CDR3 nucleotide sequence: TGTGCCAGCAGTTACTCCAGCGCCGGGGAGCTGCTTTTT.

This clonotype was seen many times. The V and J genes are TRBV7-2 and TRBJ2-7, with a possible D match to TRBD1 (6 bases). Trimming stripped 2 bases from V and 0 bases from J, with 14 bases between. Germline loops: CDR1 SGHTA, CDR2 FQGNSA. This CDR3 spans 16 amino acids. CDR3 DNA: TGTGCCAGCAGCTTATCGTGGGACACGAGCTCCTACGAGCAGTACTTC. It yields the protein CASSLSWDTSSYEQYF.

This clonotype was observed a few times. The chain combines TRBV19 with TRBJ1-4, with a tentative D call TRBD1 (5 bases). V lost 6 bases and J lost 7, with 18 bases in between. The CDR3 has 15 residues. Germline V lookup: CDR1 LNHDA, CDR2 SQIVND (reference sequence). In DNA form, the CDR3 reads TGTGCCAGTAGCATCCCCGGGGACCGGGGTGAAAAACTGTTTTTT. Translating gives CASSIPGDRGEKLFF.

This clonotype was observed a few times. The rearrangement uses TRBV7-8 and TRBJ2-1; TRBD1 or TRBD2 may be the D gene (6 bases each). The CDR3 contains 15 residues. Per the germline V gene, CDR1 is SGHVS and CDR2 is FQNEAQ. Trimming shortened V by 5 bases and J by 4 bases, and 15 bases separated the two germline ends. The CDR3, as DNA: TGTGCCAGCAGCCCAGGGGTTGGGAGGTACAATGAGCAGTTCTTC. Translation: CASSPGVGRYNEQFF.

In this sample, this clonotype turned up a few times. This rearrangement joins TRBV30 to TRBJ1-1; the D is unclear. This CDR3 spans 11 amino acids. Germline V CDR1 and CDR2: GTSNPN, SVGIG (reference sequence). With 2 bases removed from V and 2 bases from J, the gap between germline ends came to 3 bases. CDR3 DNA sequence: TGTGCCTGGAGTCACAACACTGAAGCTTTCTTT. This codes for CAWSHNTEAFF.

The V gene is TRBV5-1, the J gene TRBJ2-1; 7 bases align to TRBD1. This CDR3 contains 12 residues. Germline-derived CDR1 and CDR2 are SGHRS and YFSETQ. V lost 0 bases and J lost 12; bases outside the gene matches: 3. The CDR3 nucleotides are TGCGCCAGCAGCTTGGTAGCAGGGGGGCAGTTCTTC. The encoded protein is CASSLVAGGQFF.

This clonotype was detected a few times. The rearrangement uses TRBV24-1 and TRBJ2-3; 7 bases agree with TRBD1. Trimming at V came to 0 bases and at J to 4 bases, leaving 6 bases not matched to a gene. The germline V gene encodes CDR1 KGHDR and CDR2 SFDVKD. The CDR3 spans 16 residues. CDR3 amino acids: CATSDLEGQGADTQYF. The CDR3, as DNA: TGTGCCACCAGTGATTTGGAGGGCCAGGGGGCAGATACGCAGTATTTT.